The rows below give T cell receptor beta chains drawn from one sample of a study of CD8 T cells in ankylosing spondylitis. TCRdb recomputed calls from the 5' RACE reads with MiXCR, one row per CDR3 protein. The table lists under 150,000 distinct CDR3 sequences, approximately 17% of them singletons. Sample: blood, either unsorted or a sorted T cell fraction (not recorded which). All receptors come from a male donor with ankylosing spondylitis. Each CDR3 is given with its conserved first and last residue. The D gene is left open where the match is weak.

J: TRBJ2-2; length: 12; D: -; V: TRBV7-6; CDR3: CASTSALGELFF
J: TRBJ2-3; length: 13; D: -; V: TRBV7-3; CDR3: CASSLTVVDTQYF
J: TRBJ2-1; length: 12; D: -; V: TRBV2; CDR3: CASYQGGNEQFF
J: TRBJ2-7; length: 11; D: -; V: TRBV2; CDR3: CASGQLYEQYF
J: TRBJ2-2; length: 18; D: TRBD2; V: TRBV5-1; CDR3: CASSYGTSGSLNTGELFF
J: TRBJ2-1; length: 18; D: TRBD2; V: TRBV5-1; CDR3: CASSGGTSGRATYNEQFF
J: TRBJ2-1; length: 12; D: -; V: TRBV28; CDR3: CASSFWGNEQFF
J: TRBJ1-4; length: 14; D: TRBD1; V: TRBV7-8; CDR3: CASSFKGAYEKLFF
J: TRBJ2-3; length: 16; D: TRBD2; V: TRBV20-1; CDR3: CSARDGTSGITDTQYF
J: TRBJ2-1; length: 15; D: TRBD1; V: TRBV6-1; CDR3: CASDPSGQGAGEQFF
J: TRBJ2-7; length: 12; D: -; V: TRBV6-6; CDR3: CASSYDTYEQYF
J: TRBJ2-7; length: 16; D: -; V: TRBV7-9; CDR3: CASSLVGGSSNYEQYF
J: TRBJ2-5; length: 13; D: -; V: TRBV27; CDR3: CASLDTVQETQYF
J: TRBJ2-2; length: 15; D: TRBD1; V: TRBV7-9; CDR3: CASSSRQGDTGELFF
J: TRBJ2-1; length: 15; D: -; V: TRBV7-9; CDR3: CASSYQGSIYNEQFF
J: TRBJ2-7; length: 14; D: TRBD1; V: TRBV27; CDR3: CAIGTGTVGDEQYF
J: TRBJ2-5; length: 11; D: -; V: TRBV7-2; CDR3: CASSQEGTQYF
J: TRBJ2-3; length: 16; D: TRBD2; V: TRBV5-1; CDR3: CASSVPVGEGPDTQYF
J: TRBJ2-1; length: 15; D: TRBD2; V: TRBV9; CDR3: CASSSGTSAYNEQFF
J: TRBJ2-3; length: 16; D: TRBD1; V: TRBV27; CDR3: CASSSHGQESTDTQYF
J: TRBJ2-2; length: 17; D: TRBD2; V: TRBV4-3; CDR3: CASSQERAGANTGELFF
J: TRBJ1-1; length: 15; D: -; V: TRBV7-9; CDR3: CASSLGLNGHTEAFF
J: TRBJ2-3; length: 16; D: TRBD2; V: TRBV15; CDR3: CATGTNLLAVGDTQYF
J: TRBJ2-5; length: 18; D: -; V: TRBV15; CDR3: CATSRKGGWSGGQETQYF
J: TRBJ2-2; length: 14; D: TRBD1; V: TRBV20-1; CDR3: CSAPGTGGGGELFF
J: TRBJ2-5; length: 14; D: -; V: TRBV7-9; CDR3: CASSVPDARETQYF
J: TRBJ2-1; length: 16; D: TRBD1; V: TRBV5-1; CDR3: CASSLQGQGAYNEQFF
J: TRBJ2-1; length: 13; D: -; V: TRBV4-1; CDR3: CASSQAVYNEQFF
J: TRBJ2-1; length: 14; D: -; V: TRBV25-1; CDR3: CASRSERSYNEQFF
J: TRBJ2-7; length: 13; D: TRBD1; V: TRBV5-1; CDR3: CASSLQGAHEQYF
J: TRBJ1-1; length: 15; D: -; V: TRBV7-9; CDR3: CASSGRRVLPTEAFF
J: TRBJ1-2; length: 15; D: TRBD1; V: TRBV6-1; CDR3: CATPGDGQGIFGYTF
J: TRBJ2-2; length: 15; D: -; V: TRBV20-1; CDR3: CSASVEGVNTGELFF
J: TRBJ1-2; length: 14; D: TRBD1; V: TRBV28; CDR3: CASSFGQGNYGYTF
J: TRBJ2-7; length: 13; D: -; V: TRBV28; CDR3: CASTGGPSYEQYF
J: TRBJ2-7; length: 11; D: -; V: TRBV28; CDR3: CASSLLYEQYF
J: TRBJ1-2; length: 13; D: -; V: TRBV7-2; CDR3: CASSFPGDYGYTF